The 30 T cell receptor beta chains below were found in one sample sequenced in a study of T cells in Graves' hyperthyroidism and ophthalmopathy. Amplification targeted TCR beta CDR3 regions from RNA transcripts. TCR CDR3 regions were first amplified by RT-PCR with HTBI primers. TCRdb redid the calling of the multiplex PCR reads with MiXCR, one entry per CDR3 protein. The sample has around 350,000 distinct CDR3 sequences; around a quarter are singletons. The sample consisted of blood. The receptors stem from a middle-aged man with Graves' hyperthyroidism.

This clonotype was seen only a few times. This chain joins TRBV20-1 and TRBJ2-1; no firm D call. There are 13 residues in the CDR3. CDR1 is DFQATT, CDR2 SNEGSKA, per germline (reference sequence). Trimming cost V 3 bases and J 8 bases, with 14 bases left between them. CDR3 DNA: TGCAGTGCTAGGGCCGATTTCAGCGATGAGCAGTTCTTC. It is translated as CSARADFSDEQFF.

Concerning this clonotype: The junction departs from the called germline gene at one end, perhaps through a read error. V and J are TRBV11-1 and TRBJ2-5; D is perhaps TRBD2 (6 bases). Germline V CDR1 and CDR2: SGHAT, FQDESV (reference sequence). This CDR3 spans 14 amino acids. CDR3 nucleotides: TGTGCCAGCAGCTTGGGGGGATGGGAAGAGACCCAATACTTC. Its protein is CASSLGGWEETQYF.

This clonotype was counted many times. J is TRBJ2-7 and V is TRBV6-6; D is possibly TRBD2 (6 bases). Trimming left V 0 bases short and J 7 bases short, with 16 bases between. Germline V gene lookup returns CDR1 MNHNY and CDR2 SVGAGI (reference sequence). CDR3 length equals 15 residues. The CDR3 loop is CASSYSSGYPSEQYF. The CDR3 region has the DNA TGTGCCAGCAGTTACTCTAGCGGATACCCTAGTGAGCAGTACTTC.

The chain combines TRBV6-2 or TRBV6-3 with TRBJ1-1; no clear D. The germline V gene has CDR1 MNHEY and CDR2 SVGEGT. The CDR3 extends over 11 amino acids. The V gene lost 6 bases and the J gene lost 6 bases, with 8 bases spanning the gap. The CDR3 loop reads CASSWGPEAFF. CDR3 bases: TGTGCCAGCAGCTGGGGTCCTGAAGCTTTCTTT.

This clonotype was detected many times. V and J are TRBV7-9 and TRBJ2-7; TRBD1 matches 7 bases. The CDR3 sequence is 17 residues long. Germline V CDR1 and CDR2: SEHNR, FQNEAQ (reference sequence). V was pared by 4 bases and J by 2 bases, with 14 bases of the junction left unmatched. DNA of the CDR3: TGTGCCAGCAGCTCAAGTTTACGGGACAGAATAACCTACGAGCAGTACTTC. It is translated as CASSSSLRDRITYEQYF.

The table lists this clonotype with many counts. V gene TRBV5-1 combines with J gene TRBJ1-1; D is ambiguous. CDR1 is SGHRS and CDR2 is YFSETQ in the germline V gene. The CDR3 extends over 13 amino acids. The V end lost 6 bases, the J end lost 9 bases, and 18 bases lay between the germline ends. CDR3 amino acids: CASKSRLAVQAFF. The CDR3 DNA reads TGCGCCAGCAAAAGTAGGCTAGCCGTACAAGCTTTCTTT.

This clonotype was seen more than once but under ten times. V and J are TRBV30 and TRBJ1-1, with 7 bases matching TRBD1. Germline lookup yields CDR1 GTSNPN and CDR2 SVGIG (reference sequence). V gave up 2 bases and J gave up 3 bases; unmatched junction bases: 15. This CDR3 region has 17 residues. CDR3 loop: CAWSSFRGGNRYTEAFF. CDR3 bases: TGTGCCTGGAGTAGTTTCAGGGGGGGTAATAGGTACACTGAAGCTTTCTTT.

This clonotype was detected only a few times. V usage is TRBV10-3 and J usage is TRBJ1-2; TRBD1 aligns across 7 bases. Trimming took 11 bases from V and 3 from J; bases not matched to a gene: 9. The CDR3 contains 13 residues. Per germline, CDR1 ENHRY and CDR2 SYGVKD. The CDR3 loop is CAARTGYHYGYTF. CDR3 nucleotide sequence: TGTGCCGCTCGGACAGGCTACCACTATGGCTACACCTTC.

The V and J genes are TRBV13 and TRBJ1-1; 7 bases match TRBD1. The junction had 8 bases not matched to a gene; V was cut back by 5 bases and J by 8 bases. In germline, CDR1 is PRHDT, CDR2 FYEKMQ (reference sequence). The CDR3 sequence is 13 residues long. The CDR3 reads CASSKNRGAEAFF. CDR3 nucleotide sequence: TGTGCCAGCAGCAAAAACAGGGGCGCGGAAGCTTTCTTT.

This sequence joins TRBV20-1 and TRBJ2-4; possibly TRBD1 for D (7 bases). CDR1 and CDR2 from the germline V gene are DFQATT and SNEGSKA (reference sequence). The CDR3 spans 13 residues. Trimming shortened V by 0 bases and J by 9 bases, and 12 bases separated the two germline ends. CDR3: CSAREGQGGIQYF. CDR3 DNA: TGCAGTGCTAGAGAGGGTCAGGGGGGCATTCAGTACTTC.

The V call is TRBV6-6, the J call TRBJ2-7; 7 bases match TRBD2. Looked up from germline, CDR1 is MNHNY and CDR2 is SVGAGI (reference sequence). The CDR3 is made up of 15 amino acids. V shed 0 bases and J 2 bases; nucleotides not matched to a gene: 4. The CDR3 sequence: CASSYSWGGTYEQYF. The CDR3 nucleotides are TGTGCCAGCAGTTACTCCTGGGGAGGGACCTACGAGCAGTACTTC.

This clonotype was counted between two and nine times. The gene calls are TRBV7-9 and TRBJ1-2, with 9 bases that match TRBD1. V gave up 3 bases and J gave up 5 bases; unmatched junction bases: 7. This CDR3 has 15 amino acids. The germline gives CDR1 SEHNR, CDR2 FQNEAQ (reference sequence). The chain's CDR3 is CASSLTGTGMYGYTF. The CDR3 region has the DNA TGTGCCAGCAGCTTGACCGGGACAGGGATGTATGGCTACACCTTC.

The chain combines TRBV20-1 with TRBJ2-7; unclear D gene. Germline CDR1 is DFQATT and CDR2 is SNEGSKA (reference sequence). This CDR3 is 13 amino acids long. Deletions cut 0 bases from V and 3 bases from J, with 9 bases between. The CDR3 is CSARDSLNYEQYF. The CDR3 DNA reads TGCAGTGCTAGAGATTCCCTGAACTACGAGCAGTACTTC.

This clonotype was recorded a few times. V usage is TRBV29-1 and J usage is TRBJ2-7; perhaps TRBD2 as D (5 bases). The CDR3 is made up of 12 amino acids. The V gene lost 3 bases and the J gene lost 5 bases, with 11 bases spanning the gap. Germline V gene sequence: CDR1 SQVTM, CDR2 ANQGSEA. The DNA of the CDR3 is TGCAGCGTTGATACGGGGTTGGACGAGCAGTACTTC. It is translated as CSVDTGLDEQYF.

This chain connects TRBV29-1 to TRBJ1-5, with a possible D match to TRBD1 (5 bases). The CDR3 consists of 13 residues. Germline V gene sequence: CDR1 SQVTM, CDR2 ANQGSEA. The V gene lost 4 bases and the J gene lost 4 bases, with 11 bases spanning the gap. DNA for the CDR3: TGCAGCGTTGGGTGGGGGGGGAATCAGCCCCAGCATTTT. Its translation is CSVGWGGNQPQHF.

Remarks on this clonotype: This clone may be a read error of a much larger clone one base away. The chain has TRBV28 and TRBJ2-7; D may correspond to TRBD1 or TRBD2 (5 bases each). The V gene lost 2 bases and the J gene lost 6 bases, with 17 bases spanning the gap. CDR1 MDHEN and CDR2 SYDVKM come from the germline V gene. The CDR3 runs to 15 residues. The CDR3 protein is CASSLVGRRFPEQYF. CDR3 DNA: TGTGCCAGCAGTTTAGTGGGACGGAGATTCCCCGAGCAGTACTTC. Filled out from reference TRBV28 and TRBJ2-7, the complete variable domain reads DVKVTQSSRYLVKRTGEKVFLECVQDMDHENMFWYRQDPGLGLRLIYFSYDVKMKEKGDIPEGYSVSREKKERFSLILESASTNQTSMYLCASSLVGRRFPEQYFGPGTRLTVT.

The J gene is TRBJ2-2, the V gene TRBV20-1, with TRBD1 matching 11 bases. The CDR3 has 16 residues. Trimming cost V 5 bases and J 6 bases; bases outside gene matches: 11. The germline V gene encodes CDR1 DFQATT and CDR2 SNEGSKA (reference sequence). The CDR3 region is CSASPLDRGRSGELFF. For the CDR3, the DNA is TGCAGTGCTTCACCGTTGGACAGGGGGCGGTCCGGGGAGCTGTTTTTT.

This clonotype came up a few times. The chain is built from TRBV11-2 and TRBJ1-4; the D is unclear. Germline values: CDR1 SGHAT, CDR2 FQNNGV. V was clipped by 5 bases and J by 1 base, with 11 bases between them. This CDR3 contains 15 residues. The CDR3, as DNA: TGTGCCAGCAGCCCCCGAGACGGAACTAATGAAAAACTGTTTTTT. Translating gives CASSPRDGTNEKLFF.

The chain employs TRBV12-3 or TRBV12-4 and TRBJ1-3; D is undetermined. The CDR3 totals 16 residues. The ends were cut back, 3 bases at V and 0 bases at J, with 12 bases in the middle. This chain's CDR3 is CASSFGSSPSGNTIYF. The CDR3 nucleotides are TGTGCCAGCAGTTTCGGCTCTTCTCCCTCTGGAAACACCATATATTTT.

The chain has TRBV10-3 and TRBJ2-3, with 8 bases matching TRBD2. Germline V gives CDR1 ENHRY, CDR2 SYGVKD. With V trimmed by 6 bases and J by 5 bases, 7 bases remained unmatched. The CDR3 has 14 residues. The CDR3 here is CAIRVGRAGDTQYF. DNA for the CDR3: TGTGCCATCAGAGTCGGGAGGGCCGGAGATACGCAGTATTTT.

This clonotype was detected a few times. V is TRBV15 and J is TRBJ1-5; D not resolved. Germline lookup yields CDR1 LNHNV and CDR2 YYDKDF (reference sequence). V lost 5 bases to trimming and J lost 3 bases, with 8 bases between them. The CDR3 contains 13 residues. The CDR3 nucleotides are TGTGCCACCAGCCCAAGGTTCAATCAGCCCCAGCATTTT. As protein: CATSPRFNQPQHF.

There are a few counts of this clonotype. The chain links TRBV3-1 to TRBJ1-1, with D perhaps matching TRBD1 (5 bases). CDR1 is LGHDT and CDR2 is YNNKEL in the germline V gene (reference sequence). V lost 1 base and J lost 5, with 11 bases in between. This CDR3 is 14 amino acids long. The CDR3 bases are TGTGCCAGCAGCCAAGGCAGGGATCGGACTGAAGCTTTCTTT. Translated, it gives CASSQGRDRTEAFF.

The chain has TRBV12-5 and TRBJ2-6; a weak D match, TRBD1 (6 bases). Germline lookup yields CDR1 LGHNT and CDR2 FRNRAP. The CDR3 covers 16 residues. V was clipped by 7 bases and J by 4 bases, with 17 bases between them. The CDR3: CASVAPTGNGANVLTF. CDR3 sequence (DNA): TGTGCTAGTGTAGCCCCAACAGGGAACGGGGCCAACGTCCTGACTTTC. The variable domain in full, completed from reference TRBV12-5 and TRBJ2-6, reads DARVTQTPRHKVTEMGQEVTMRCQPILGHNTVFWYRQTMMQGLELLAYFRNRAPLDDSGMPKDRFSAEMPDATLATLKIQPSEPRDSAVYFCASVAPTGNGANVLTFGAGSRLTVL.

CDR3 nucleotides: TGTGCCAGCAGCGCTTCAGGGGTGTATGGCTACACCTTC. Its protein product is CASSASGVYGYTF. This chain uses TRBV6-1 with TRBJ1-2, with TRBD1 as a possible D gene (6 bases). The CDR3 has 13 amino acids. Germline values: CDR1 MNHNS, CDR2 SASEGT. V lost 6 bases and J 5 bases, leaving 13 bases between the germline ends.

The J gene is TRBJ1-5, the V gene TRBV7-9; D uncertain. V was cut by 2 bases and J by 5 bases, with 7 bases left in between. Germline V lookup: CDR1 SEHNR, CDR2 FQNEAQ (reference sequence). CDR3 size: 13 residues. The CDR3 DNA follows: TGTGCCAGCAGCTTAAGGGAACATCAGCCCCAGCATTTT. Amino acids: CASSLREHQPQHF.

V gene TRBV14 combines with J gene TRBJ2-1; 7 bases are shared with TRBD2. CDR1 is SGHDN, CDR2 FVKESK, per germline. The CDR3 loop spans 18 amino acids. V lost 0 bases and J lost 4; bases outside the gene matches: 12. CDR3 amino acids: CASSQEWVLAGDYNEQFF. CDR3 coding DNA: TGTGCCAGCAGCCAAGAATGGGTTTTAGCGGGTGATTACAATGAGCAGTTCTTC.

The V gene is TRBV12-3 or TRBV12-4, the J gene TRBJ1-5; 9 bases match TRBD1. Germline trimming cut 6 bases from V and 7 bases from J; bases unmatched to any gene: 4. The CDR3 has 13 amino acids. In nucleotides, the CDR3 is TGTGCCAGCAGCATCGGACAGGGGCAGCCCCAGCATTTT. As protein: CASSIGQGQPQHF.

This clonotype was recorded many times. This rearrangement joins TRBV18 to TRBJ1-2; 9 bases are a match to TRBD1. There are 13 residues in the CDR3. V was pared by 6 bases and J by 5 bases, with 4 bases of the junction left unmatched. Germline assignment: CDR1 KGHSH and CDR2 LQKENI. The CDR3 DNA reads as TGTGCCAGCTCTCCGGGACAGGGATATGGCTACACCTTC. Translation gives CASSPGQGYGYTF. Full variable domain (outside the CDR3, taken from reference TRBV18 and TRBJ1-2): NAGVMQNPRHLVRRRGQEARLRCSPMKGHSHVYWYRQLPEEGLKFMVYLQKENIIDESGMPKERFSAEFPKEGPSILRIQQVVRGDSAAYFCASSPGQGYGYTFGSGTRLTVV.

This clonotype was counted only a few times. J is TRBJ2-1 and V is TRBV24-1; 10 nucleotides agree with TRBD1. The CDR3 runs 18 residues. CDR1 and CDR2 (germline): KGHDR, SFDVKD. The ends lost 2 bases at V and 2 bases at J; junction bases unmatched: 8. CDR3 sequence: CATSDSGTGDLTYNEQFF. CDR3 nucleotide sequence: TGTGCCACCAGTGATTCCGGGACAGGGGATTTGACCTACAATGAGCAGTTCTTC.

This clonotype was counted a few times. The chain employs TRBV20-1 and TRBJ2-1; D is unclear. Trimming took off 1 base at V and 10 bases at J, with 8 bases between the two ends. This CDR3 contains 11 residues. Germline V gives CDR1 DFQATT, CDR2 SNEGSKA (reference sequence). The CDR3 coding sequence is TGCAGTGCTAGAGCGTTAAAAGAGCAGTTCTTC. Translation: CSARALKEQFF.